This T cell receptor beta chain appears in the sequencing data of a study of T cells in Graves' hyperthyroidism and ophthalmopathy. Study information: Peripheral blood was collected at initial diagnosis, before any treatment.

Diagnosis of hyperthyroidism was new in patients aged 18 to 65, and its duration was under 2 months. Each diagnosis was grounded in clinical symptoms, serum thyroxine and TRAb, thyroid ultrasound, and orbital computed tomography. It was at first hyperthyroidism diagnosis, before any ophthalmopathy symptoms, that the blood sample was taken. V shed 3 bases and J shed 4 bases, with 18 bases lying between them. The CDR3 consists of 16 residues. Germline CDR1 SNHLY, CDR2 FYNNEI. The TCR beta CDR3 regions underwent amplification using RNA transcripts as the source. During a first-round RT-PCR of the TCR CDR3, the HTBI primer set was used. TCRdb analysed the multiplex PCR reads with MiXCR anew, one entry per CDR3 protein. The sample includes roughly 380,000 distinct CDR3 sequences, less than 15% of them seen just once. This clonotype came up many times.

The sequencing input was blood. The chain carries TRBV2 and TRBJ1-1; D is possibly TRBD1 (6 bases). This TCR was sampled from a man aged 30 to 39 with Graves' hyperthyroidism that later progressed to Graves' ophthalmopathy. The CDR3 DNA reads TGTGCCAGCAGTGATGAGACAGGATCGCCTAGCACTGAAGCTTTCTTT. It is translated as CASSDETGSPSTEAFF.